The following is a T cell receptor beta chain sequence with its context. Its matching antigen is unknown. One junction end disagrees with the germline gene, perhaps due to a read error. Profiled with immunoSEQ multiplex PCR; TCRdb holds only in-frame clones, not every one. Found here are about 81,000 clones, over 75% of them singletons; the top ten hold about 5.4%. Germline CDR1 and CDR2: LNHDA and SQIVND (reference sequence). This CDR3 has 13 residues. This sample was taken from a study of T cell responses to AZD1222 COVID-19 vaccine. General study points: Unmutated variant regions reportedly attract nearly half of all spike-specific TCRs.

The clonotype comes from an adult who received the AZD1222 COVID-19 vaccine. This sample comprised peripheral blood, obtained 28 days after the second AZD1222 dose. The V gene is TRBV19, the J gene TRBJ2-7; D uncertain. The CDR3 DNA sequence: TGTGCCAGTAGTCTAGAGGTCTCCTACGAGCAGTACTTC. Translation gives CASSLEVSYEQYF.